These 27 T cell receptor beta chains were all obtained from the same sample, sequenced in a study of response to subunit inactivated influenza vaccine. One entry per CDR3 protein results from TCRdb running MiXCR on the RT-PCR reads. Of more than 550,000 distinct CDR3 sequences in the sample, 10% to 12% were seen once. The sample also formed part of further work on T cells expressing NK-cell markers. From that report: What made the TCR beta cDNA was 5'RACE template switching with UMIs.

Sequenced here: PBMCs from blood, sampled on the day of vaccination. These receptors originate from a man in his fifties or sixties who received an inactivated influenza vaccine.

This clonotype was picked up a small number of times. The chain uses TRBV5-1 and TRBJ2-5; maybe TRBD2 (5 bases). CDR3 length equals 14 residues. With 0 bases removed from V and 3 bases from J, the gap between germline ends came to 9 bases. The germline V gene encodes CDR1 SGHRS and CDR2 YFSETQ. CDR3 DNA: TGCGCCAGCAGCTTGGATTTCGGGGAAGAGACCCAGTACTTC. Translated, it gives CASSLDFGEETQYF.

This clonotype has only a few counts. The V and J genes are TRBV28 and TRBJ2-2, with D tentatively TRBD2 (6 bases). V lost 4 bases and J lost 4, with 22 bases in between. Per the germline V gene, CDR1 is MDHEN and CDR2 is SYDVKM. The CDR3 contains 18 residues. DNA for the CDR3: TGTGCCAGCAGTTCCGGTTGGGGACTTTTAACCCTCACCGGGGAGCTGTTTTTT. This translates into CASSSGWGLLTLTGELFF. Full variable domain (missing parts from reference TRBV28 and TRBJ2-2): DVKVTQSSRYLVKRTGEKVFLECVQDMDHENMFWYRQDPGLGLRLIYFSYDVKMKEKGDIPEGYSVSREKKERFSLILESASTNQTSMYLCASSSGWGLLTLTGELFFGEGSRLTVL.

This clonotype was found many times. The V call is TRBV20-1, the J call TRBJ2-3; 10 positions match TRBD2. J was trimmed by 3 bases and V by 2 bases; bases with no gene match: 5. The CDR3 length is 15 residues. Germline CDR1 is DFQATT and CDR2 is SNEGSKA (reference sequence). For the CDR3, the DNA is TGCAGTGCTAGATCTAGCGGGAGAGAGACAGATACGCAGTATTTT. It yields the protein CSARSSGRETDTQYF.

This clonotype turned up a few times. The V gene is TRBV29-1, the J gene TRBJ1-2; TRBD1 matches at 7 bases. Trimming at V came to 7 bases and at J to 4 bases, leaving 9 bases not matched to a gene. The CDR3 has 13 amino acids. CDR1 is SQVTM and CDR2 is ANQGSEA in the germline V gene. This CDR3 is CSDRTGLTYGYTF. The CDR3 bases are TGCAGCGACCGGACAGGACTAACCTATGGCTACACCTTC.

This clonotype was found a few times. The CDR3 spells CASSSPTTLYNEQFF. Here the CDR3 DNA reads TGTGCCAGCAGTTCACCGACCACCCTCTACAATGAGCAGTTCTTC. The chain links TRBV28 to TRBJ2-1; D gene uncertain. Trimming left V 4 bases short and J 3 bases short, with 13 bases between. This CDR3 comprises 15 residues. Germline-derived CDR1 and CDR2 are MDHEN and SYDVKM.

In this sample, this clonotype turned up a few times. One end of the junction varies from germline; a read error may be responsible. The chain links TRBV20-1 to TRBJ2-5; D is possibly TRBD1 (5 bases). Looked up from germline, CDR1 is DFQATT and CDR2 is SNEGSKA (reference sequence). This CDR3 has 14 amino acids. As DNA, the CDR3 is TGCAATGCTTTTGACAGAGACCACCAAGAGACCCAGTACTTC. Protein: CNAFDRDHQETQYF.

This clonotype was picked up a small number of times. The chain recombines TRBV27 with TRBJ2-3, with no clear D. V gave up 10 bases and J gave up 0 bases, with 8 bases separating them. The CDR3 has 12 residues. CDR1 is MNHEY and CDR2 is SMNVEV in the germline V gene (reference sequence). CDR3 sequence reads: CATYASTDTQYF. The CDR3 nucleotides read TGTGCCACTTACGCTAGCACAGATACGCAGTATTTT.

This clonotype came up a few times. The chain links TRBV5-4 to TRBJ2-1; D unclear. The CDR3 consists of 14 residues. The germline gives CDR1 SGHNT, CDR2 YYREEE (reference sequence). V was trimmed by 1 base and J by 7 bases, leaving 12 bases between them. This chain's CDR3 is CASSLFSLTNEQFF. In nucleotides, the CDR3 is TGTGCCAGCAGCTTGTTTAGTTTAACGAATGAGCAGTTCTTC.

This clonotype was seen ten or more times. The chain recombines TRBV28 with TRBJ2-7, with unresolved D. CDR3 size: 11 residues. The germline gives CDR1 MDHEN, CDR2 SYDVKM. Trimming removed 8 bases from V and 0 bases from J, with 5 bases in between. CDR3 loop: CASGISYEQYF. DNA of the CDR3: TGTGCCAGCGGGATCTCCTACGAGCAGTACTTC.

The chain is built from TRBV9 and TRBJ2-3; D gene ambiguous. Germline CDR1 SGDLS, CDR2 YYNGEE. Trimming shortened V by 4 bases and J by 3 bases, and 9 bases separated the two germline ends. This CDR3 contains 13 residues. The CDR3 region is CASSPKGTDTQYF. The CDR3 DNA is TGTGCCAGCAGCCCTAAAGGTACAGATACGCAGTATTTT.

This clonotype turned up a few times. V usage is TRBV3-1 and J usage is TRBJ2-7, with TRBD2 matching over 12 bases. The CDR3 length is 16 residues. The germline gives CDR1 LGHDT, CDR2 YNNKEL (reference sequence). Germline trimming cut 1 base from V and 5 bases from J; bases unmatched to any gene: 6. CDR3 sequence (DNA): TGTGCCAGCAGCCAAGGTACTAGCGGGAGGACCCACGAGCAGTACTTC. Its translation is CASSQGTSGRTHEQYF.

The chain uses TRBV19 and TRBJ2-3, with 9 positions matching TRBD1. V lost 3 bases and J lost 2; bases outside the gene matches: 6. Germline V CDR1 and CDR2: LNHDA, SQIVND (reference sequence). CDR3 length: 16 residues. CDR3 bases: TGTGCCAGTAGTATTCTCGGACAGGGGTACACAGATACGCAGTATTTT. Encoded protein: CASSILGQGYTDTQYF.

The rearrangement uses TRBV27 and TRBJ1-6; TRBD1 agrees at 7 bases. Trimming at V came to 3 bases and at J to 8 bases, leaving 19 bases not matched to a gene. The CDR3 spans 19 residues. From germline, CDR1 is MNHEY and CDR2 SMNVEV (reference sequence). For the CDR3, the DNA is TGTGCCAGCAGTTTGTCCCTCGCTAACAGGGGAAGGCAGGATTCACCCCTCCACTTT. Amino acid sequence: CASSLSLANRGRQDSPLHF.

V gene TRBV6-2 or TRBV6-3 combines with J gene TRBJ2-1; 8 nucleotides agree with TRBD1. This CDR3 has 17 residues. Germline values: CDR1 MNHEY, CDR2 SVGEGT. V lost 0 bases to trimming and J lost 7 bases; unmatched junction nucleotides: 11. The CDR3 nucleotides are TGTGCCAGCAGTTACTCCACTCTATCGACAGGGGAGAATGAGCAGTTCTTC. Residues: CASSYSTLSTGENEQFF.

This clonotype was observed a handful of times. This sequence joins TRBV12-3 or TRBV12-4 and TRBJ2-7; TRBD1 matches at 8 bases. V lost 0 bases and J lost 0; bases outside the gene matches: 4. This CDR3 has 16 amino acids. The CDR3 region is CASSLADRASSYEQYF. CDR3 nucleotide sequence: TGTGCCAGCAGTTTAGCGGACAGGGCCAGCTCCTACGAGCAGTACTTC.

This chain uses TRBV15 with TRBJ2-5, with D perhaps TRBD2 (5 bases). The CDR3 totals 14 residues. Germline CDR1 and CDR2: LNHNV and YYDKDF (reference sequence). The V end was cut by 3 bases, the J end by 4 bases, with 12 bases between. CDR3 in amino acids: CATSSSVSRETQYF. The CDR3 region has the DNA TGTGCCACCAGCAGTAGCGTTTCGCGAGAGACCCAGTACTTC.

This chain connects TRBV6-1 to TRBJ2-3; 10 bases align to TRBD2. The J segment lost 7 bases and the V segment lost 5 bases, leaving 9 bases of the junction unmatched. The CDR3 is made up of 15 amino acids. Looked up from germline, CDR1 is MNHNS and CDR2 is SASEGT. CDR3 sequence reads: CASSRKTSGINTQYF. The CDR3 bases are TGTGCCAGCAGTCGAAAAACTAGCGGGATCAATACGCAGTATTTT.

CDR3 DNA: TGCAGTGCCCACCCGGCCTCGCACCAAACCTACGAGCAGTACTTC. Encoded protein: CSAHPASHQTYEQYF. The V gene is TRBV20-1, the J gene TRBJ2-7; no reliable D call. Looked up from germline, CDR1 is DFQATT and CDR2 is SNEGSKA (reference sequence). V was cut by 6 bases and J by 2 bases, with 20 bases left in between. This CDR3 has 15 residues.

This clonotype came up a few times. This rearrangement joins TRBV12-3 or TRBV12-4 to TRBJ1-1; 7 bases line up with TRBD1. There are 14 residues in the CDR3. V lost 6 bases, J lost 5 bases, and 9 bases stayed unmatched. The CDR3 loop reads CASRPYRGVTEAFF. Written as DNA, the CDR3 is TGTGCCAGCAGACCATACAGGGGAGTAACTGAAGCTTTCTTT.

This clonotype occurred a few times. This chain connects TRBV5-1 to TRBJ1-6, with D possibly TRBD1 on 6 matching bases. The CDR3 spans 15 residues. Per germline, CDR1 SGHRS and CDR2 YFSETQ. V lost 0 bases and J lost 9, with 13 bases in between. This CDR3 reads CASSLAGGGASPLHF. The CDR3 DNA sequence: TGCGCCAGCAGCTTGGCCGGCGGGGGGGCTTCACCCCTCCACTTT.

The J gene is TRBJ1-5, the V gene TRBV28; TRBD1 is a possible D gene (6 bases). Trimming took 6 bases from V and 14 from J, leaving 17 bases between them. The CDR3 is 12 amino acids. Germline CDR1 reads MDHEN; CDR2 reads SYDVKM. CDR3 residues: CASSRGGPPEHF. In nucleotides, the CDR3 is TGTGCCAGCAGCAGGGGAGGGCCCCCCGAGCATTTT.

The chain joins TRBV6-8 to TRBJ1-2; TRBD1 matches 10 bases. V lost 5 bases to trimming and J lost 2 bases; unmatched junction nucleotides: 8. The CDR3 is 16 residues long. Germline V CDR1 and CDR2: MNHGY, SAAAGT. The CDR3 spells CASSLRDRGKNYGYTF. DNA for the CDR3: TGTGCCAGCAGTCTCCGGGACAGGGGAAAAAACTATGGCTACACCTTC.

The genes are TRBV7-8 and TRBJ1-5; no definite D call. Trimming removed 1 base from V and 1 base from J, with 14 bases in between. In germline, CDR1 is SGHVS, CDR2 FQNEAQ. This CDR3 comprises 17 residues. This CDR3 is CASSLVGSGRSNQPQHF. DNA of the CDR3: TGTGCCAGCAGCTTAGTAGGTTCTGGACGGAGCAATCAGCCCCAGCATTTT.

This chain uses TRBV15 with TRBJ2-1, with D uncertain. V was pared by 1 base and J by 5 bases, with 9 bases between. Germline V lookup: CDR1 LNHNV, CDR2 YYDKDF (reference sequence). The length of the CDR3 is 14 residues. CDR3 sequence reads: CATSRARLDNEQFF. CDR3 sequence (DNA): TGTGCCACCAGCAGAGCACGGTTAGACAATGAGCAGTTCTTC. Based on the CDR3 plus reference TRBV15 and TRBJ2-1, the full variable domain is DAMVIQNPRYQVTQFGKPVTLSCSQTLNHNVMYWYQQKSSQAPKLLFHYYDKDFNNEADTPDNFQSRRPNTSFCFLDIRSPGLGDTAMYLCATSRARLDNEQFFGPGTRLTVL.

V gene TRBV27 combines with J gene TRBJ1-1; D gene uncertain. This CDR3 comprises 14 residues. Germline V gene data show CDR1 as MNHEY and CDR2 as SMNVEV (reference sequence). V gave up 5 bases and J gave up 1 base, with 11 bases separating them. The CDR3 protein is CASSARERNTEAFF. DNA for the CDR3: TGTGCCAGCAGTGCTAGGGAAAGGAACACTGAAGCTTTCTTT.

This clonotype was counted between two and nine times. The chain carries TRBV27 and TRBJ1-6; D gene uncertain. Trimming took 6 bases from V and 7 from J, leaving 10 bases between them. There are 13 residues in the CDR3. The germline CDR1 and CDR2 sequences are MNHEY and SMNVEV (reference sequence). The DNA for the CDR3 is TGTGCCAGCAGGGTCTCGGGGAATTCACCCCTCCACTTT. Its translation: CASRVSGNSPLHF.

A few counts support this clonotype. The rearrangement links TRBV6-2 or TRBV6-3 to TRBJ1-1; D gene unclear. Germline CDR1 MNHEY, CDR2 SVGEGT. V was shortened by 0 bases and J by 1 base, with 9 bases between the two germline ends. The CDR3 runs 15 residues. The CDR3 DNA follows: TGTGCCAGCAGTTACTCGGCCAGACCGAACACTGAAGCTTTCTTT. It is translated as CASSYSARPNTEAFF.